This T cell receptor (beta chain) is from a study of cytomegalovirus exposure and HLA in healthy donors. Turning to the study itself: Across roughly 400 genotyped donors, approximately 81% landed in the Caucasian-associated ancestry cluster. Study-wide points: A later analysis reportedly found that, within productive TCRs, an Asian-associated ancestry cluster had fewer N-insertions than the mean observed across the approximately 700 donors. Data from an earlier analysis indicated that most TCR beta V segments were productive either about 90% or about 30% of the time. An assumption of roughly uniform sequencing depth across donors underlay the presence/absence analyses.

This clone was counted a single time. The antigen is not known. A multiplex PCR was run with 60 Vbeta primers and 13 Jbeta primers. TCRdb's table, derived via immunoSEQ multiplex PCR, lists solely in-frame clones and lacks some. The sample has 140,000 to 150,000 clones, more than 75% seen once; the top ten hold 2.5% to 3%. The CDR3 loop spans 15 amino acids. J was trimmed by 4 bases and V by 5 bases; bases with no gene match: 5. Germline V lookup: CDR1 MDHEN, CDR2 SYDVKM. V usage is TRBV28 and J usage is TRBJ1-3; 10 nucleotides line up with TRBD1. Specimen: PBMCs. The source of this sequence is a female donor in good health and CMV-seronegative. The CDR3: CASSGRDRGGNTIYF. Written as DNA, the CDR3 is TGTGCCAGCAGTGGCCGGGACAGGGGAGGAAACACCATATATTTT.